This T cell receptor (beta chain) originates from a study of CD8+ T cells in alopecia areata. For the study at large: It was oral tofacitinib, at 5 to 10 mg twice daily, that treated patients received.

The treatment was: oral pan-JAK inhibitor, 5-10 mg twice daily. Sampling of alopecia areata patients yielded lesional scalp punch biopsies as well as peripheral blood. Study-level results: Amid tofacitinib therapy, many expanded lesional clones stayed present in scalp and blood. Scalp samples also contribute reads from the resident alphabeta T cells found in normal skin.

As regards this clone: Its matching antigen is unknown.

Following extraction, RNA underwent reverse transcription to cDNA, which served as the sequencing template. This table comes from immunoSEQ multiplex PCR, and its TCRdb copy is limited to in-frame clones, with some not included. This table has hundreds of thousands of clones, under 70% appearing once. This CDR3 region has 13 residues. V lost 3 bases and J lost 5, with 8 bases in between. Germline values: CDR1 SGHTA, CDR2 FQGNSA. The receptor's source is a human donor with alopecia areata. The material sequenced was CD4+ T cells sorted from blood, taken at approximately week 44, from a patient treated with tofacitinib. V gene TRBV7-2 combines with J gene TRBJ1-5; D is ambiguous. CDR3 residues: CASSFPGHQPQHF. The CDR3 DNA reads TGTGCCAGCAGCTTCCCAGGCCATCAGCCCCAGCATTTT.